The 26 T cell receptor beta chains below were found in one sample sequenced in a study of T cells in Graves' hyperthyroidism and ophthalmopathy. From RNA transcripts, TCR beta CDR3 regions were amplified. First-round RT-PCR with HTBI primers amplified the TCR CDR3 region. In TCRdb, the multiplex PCR reads were re-called with MiXCR into one record per CDR3 protein. This sample has roughly 800,000 distinct CDR3 sequences, with about two fifths found just once. Sequencing was performed on blood. The receptors derive from a man younger than 35 with Graves' hyperthyroidism.

In this sample, this clonotype turned up a few times. The V call is TRBV5-1, the J call TRBJ1-1; 7 nucleotides agree with TRBD1. The V gene end was trimmed by 1 base and the J gene end by 5 bases; junction bases not matched to a gene: 5. CDR3 size: 14 residues. CDR1 and CDR2 from the germline V gene are SGHRS and YFSETQ. CDR3 bases: TGCGCCAGCAGCTTGACAGGGGATATGACTGAAGCTTTCTTT. Translation: CASSLTGDMTEAFF.

The genes are TRBV2 and TRBJ2-7; no clear D. The CDR3 length is 11 residues. V gave up 7 bases and J gave up 2 bases, with 6 bases separating them. Germline V CDR1 and CDR2: SNHLY, FYNNEI. The CDR3 nucleotides read TGTGCCAGCACGTCGGCCTACGAGCAGTACTTC. As protein: CASTSAYEQYF.

This rearrangement joins TRBV5-1 to TRBJ2-7; D is possibly TRBD2 (5 bases). V lost 0 bases and J lost 5, with 21 bases in between. The germline CDR1 and CDR2 sequences are SGHRS and YFSETQ. The CDR3 is made up of 17 amino acids. In nucleotides, the CDR3 is TGCGCCAGCAGCTTGGCCTTCTTGAGAGGGCCCGGAGACGAGCAGTACTTC. This encodes CASSLAFLRGPGDEQYF.

The chain employs TRBV19 and TRBJ1-5; the D is unclear. CDR1 is LNHDA and CDR2 is SQIVND in the germline V gene (reference sequence). V dropped 1 base and J dropped 4 bases, with 8 bases sitting between them. This CDR3 is 14 amino acids long. As DNA, the CDR3 is TGTGCCAGTAGTATAGTCACTCAAAATCAGCCCCAGCATTTT. Protein: CASSIVTQNQPQHF.

This clonotype has a handful of counts. V and J are TRBV5-1 and TRBJ2-7, with 9 bases identical to TRBD1. V gave up 1 base and J gave up 5 bases; unmatched junction bases: 7. The germline V gene has CDR1 SGHRS and CDR2 YFSETQ. The CDR3 sequence is 15 residues long. The CDR3 is CASSLMGDRVHEQYF. CDR3 DNA: TGCGCCAGCAGCTTGATGGGGGACAGGGTGCACGAGCAGTACTTC.

This clonotype came up once. A much bigger clone sits one base away, suggesting this may be a read error. The chain employs TRBV5-1 and TRBJ1-2, with D uncertain. The CDR3 totals 13 residues. Germline loops: CDR1 SGHRS, CDR2 YFSETQ. Between the trimmed V and J ends, which lost 0 bases and 6 bases, there was a span of 9 bases. In DNA, the CDR3 is TGCGCCAGCAGCTTGGGCGAAAAGGATGGCTACACCTTC. It translates to CASSLGEKDGYTF.

This clonotype was counted many times. This chain uses TRBV5-5 with TRBJ2-7; 7 positions match TRBD2. Germline CDR1 reads SGHKS; CDR2 reads YYEKEE (reference sequence). V lost 3 bases and J lost 9; bases outside the gene matches: 6. This CDR3 region has 12 residues. Here the CDR3 reads CASSWEGSRQYF. The CDR3 DNA follows: TGTGCCAGCAGCTGGGAGGGCTCGCGGCAGTACTTC.

The chain links TRBV7-8 to TRBJ1-4, with D perhaps matching TRBD1 (5 bases). The V end was cut by 3 bases, the J end by 6 bases, with 11 bases between. Germline V CDR1 and CDR2: SGHVS, FQNEAQ. The CDR3 has 14 residues. CDR3 bases: TGTGCCAGCAGCTTCGGGACTGATGATGAAAAACTGTTTTTT. It yields the protein CASSFGTDDEKLFF.

The rearrangement uses TRBV12-3 or TRBV12-4 and TRBJ1-1, with TRBD1 matching over 12 bases. This CDR3 spans 16 amino acids. V dropped 8 bases and J dropped 1; count of bases not matched to a gene: 8. CDR3 region: CASRGTGGERNTEAFF. CDR3 sequence (DNA): TGTGCCAGCCGCGGGACAGGGGGCGAAAGGAACACTGAAGCTTTCTTT.

This chain uses TRBV7-2 with TRBJ1-1, with D perhaps TRBD1 (6 bases). Germline V gives CDR1 SGHTA, CDR2 FQGNSA. Trimming took off 0 bases at V and 3 bases at J, with 11 bases between the two ends. The length of the CDR3 is 15 residues. CDR3 residues: CASSLAWDKDTEAFF. CDR3 nucleotides: TGTGCCAGCAGCTTAGCCTGGGACAAGGACACTGAAGCTTTCTTT.

This clonotype has just a few counts. CDR3: CASRHHRGSEAFF. The CDR3 coding sequence is TGTGCCAGCAGGCACCACAGGGGGTCGGAAGCTTTCTTT. The genes are TRBV11-2 and TRBJ1-1; 8 bases match TRBD1. Germline CDR1 is SGHAT and CDR2 is FQNNGV. Trimming at V came to 6 bases and at J to 8 bases, leaving 8 bases not matched to a gene. CDR3 length: 13 amino acids.

The chain carries TRBV9 and TRBJ1-1, with D maybe TRBD1 (5 bases). The CDR3 spans 13 residues. V was cut by 2 bases and J by 6 bases, with 11 bases left in between. Germline V gene sequence: CDR1 SGDLS, CDR2 YYNGEE. The CDR3 protein is CASSVEGGAEAFF. CDR3 sequence (DNA): TGTGCCAGCAGCGTTGAGGGAGGGGCTGAAGCTTTCTTT. Together with reference TRBV9 and TRBJ1-1, the CDR3 gives the full variable domain: DSGVTQTPKHLITATGQRVTLRCSPRSGDLSVYWYQQSLDQGLQFLIQYYNGEERAKGNILERFSAQQFPDLHSELNLSSLELGDSALYFCASSVEGGAEAFFGQGTRLTVV.

V gene TRBV20-1 combines with J gene TRBJ2-5; D possibly corresponds to TRBD2 (6 bases). The ends were cut back, 4 bases at V and 5 bases at J, with 14 bases in the middle. The CDR3 is made up of 13 amino acids. In germline, CDR1 is DFQATT, CDR2 SNEGSKA (reference sequence). CDR3 protein: CSAKGLARETQYF. Written as DNA, the CDR3 is TGCAGTGCTAAGGGACTTGCCCGGGAGACCCAGTACTTC.

The chain has TRBV29-1 and TRBJ1-2, with D possibly matching TRBD1 (6 bases). CDR3 length: 12 amino acids. Germline CDR1 and CDR2: SQVTM and ANQGSEA. V dropped 7 bases and J dropped 0 bases, with 9 bases sitting between them. The CDR3 nucleotides read TGCAGCGGCGGGACATCTAACTATGGCTACACCTTC. Translating gives CSGGTSNYGYTF.

This clonotype was observed once. A junction boundary mismatches the germline segment, possibly from a read error. The chain carries TRBV12-3 or TRBV12-4 and TRBJ2-7; no firm D call. The CDR3 covers 14 residues. The CDR3 is CVSSRDGLIYEQYF. CDR3 in DNA: TGTGTCAGCTCTCGAGACGGCCTGATCTACGAGCAGTACTTC.

J is TRBJ2-2 and V is TRBV2; TRBD1 is a possible D gene (7 bases). This CDR3 is 14 amino acids long. Trimming pared 4 bases from V and 6 bases from J, leaving 12 bases between. CDR1 and CDR2 from the germline V gene are SNHLY and FYNNEI. CDR3 DNA: TGTGCCAGCAGTGGTGGAGGGGGCTCCGGGGAGCTGTTTTTT. The encoded protein is CASSGGGGSGELFF.

This clonotype was detected ten times or more. J is TRBJ1-5 and V is TRBV19, with 7 bases that match TRBD1. The V and J ends lost 5 bases and 0 bases, in that order; junction bases with no gene match: 10. This CDR3 comprises 17 residues. Germline CDR1 reads LNHDA; CDR2 reads SQIVND (reference sequence). DNA for the CDR3: TGTGCCAGTAGTGGGCCGGGACAGCATTATAGCAATCAGCCCCAGCATTTT. Amino acids: CASSGPGQHYSNQPQHF.

This rearrangement joins TRBV29-1 to TRBJ1-1, with TRBD1 matching over 10 bases. Looked up from germline, CDR1 is SQVTM and CDR2 is ANQGSEA. The V and J ends lost 4 bases and 7 bases, in that order; junction bases with no gene match: 6. CDR3 size: 13 residues. The CDR3 sequence is CSVGETGGREAFF. CDR3 sequence (DNA): TGCAGCGTTGGAGAGACAGGGGGCCGTGAAGCTTTCTTT. The complete variable domain, with remaining parts taken from reference TRBV29-1 and TRBJ1-1, reads SAVISQKPSRDICQRGTSLTIQCQVDSQVTMMFWYRQQPGQSLTLIATANQGSEATYESGFVIDKFPISRPNLTFSTLTVSNMSPEDSSIYLCSVGETGGREAFFGQGTRLTVV.

Regarding this clonotype: The junction and the germline gene differ at one end; a read error may be behind it. This rearrangement joins TRBV13 to TRBJ1-1; possibly TRBD1 for D (5 bases). There are 15 residues in the CDR3. Germline assignment: CDR1 PRHDT and CDR2 FYEKMQ (reference sequence). The CDR3 nucleotides read TGTGCCGGCAGCTACCACATCCTGGGGGACACTGAAGCTTTCTTT. This translates into CAGSYHILGDTEAFF.

This clonotype has only a few counts. V is TRBV7-6 and J is TRBJ2-7; 9 bases map to TRBD2. This CDR3 is built from 15 residues. Germline trimming cut 5 bases from V and 2 bases from J; bases unmatched to any gene: 7. CDR1 and CDR2 (germline): SGHVS, FNYEAQ. DNA for the CDR3: TGTGCCAGCAGCGTTAGCGGGGGTCCTCCCTACGAGCAGTACTTC. This sequence encodes CASSVSGGPPYEQYF.

The J gene is TRBJ1-5, the V gene TRBV20-1, with no clear D. The germline V gene has CDR1 DFQATT and CDR2 SNEGSKA (reference sequence). V lost 6 bases to trimming and J lost 0 bases, with 15 bases between them. This CDR3 region has 15 residues. The CDR3: CSARSHLPSNQPQHF. The CDR3 DNA sequence: TGCAGTGCCCGGAGCCATTTACCTAGCAATCAGCCCCAGCATTTT.

Note on this clonotype: A much larger clone lies a single base off, so this may be a read error. This chain uses TRBV2 with TRBJ2-7; D remains unclear. The V end was cut by 7 bases, the J end by 4 bases, with 8 bases between. The CDR3 is made up of 11 amino acids. The germline V gene has CDR1 SNHLY and CDR2 FYNNEI. The CDR3 loop reads CASIDGYEQYF. CDR3 nucleotide sequence: TGTGCCAGCATTGATGGATACGAGCAGTACTTC. Drawing the rest from reference TRBV2 and TRBJ2-7, the complete variable domain is EPEVTQTPSHQVTQMGQEVILRCVPISNHLYFYWYRQILGQKVEFLVSFYNNEISEKSEIFDDQFSVERPDGSNFTLKIRSTKLEDSAMYFCASIDGYEQYFGPGTRLTVT.

A note on this clonotype: This sequence may be a read error, since a much larger clone differs from it by one base. This chain connects TRBV29-1 to TRBJ2-2, with D unresolved. The germline V gene encodes CDR1 SQVTM and CDR2 ANQGSEA. This CDR3 region has 11 residues. DNA of the CDR3: TGCGGCGTTGAGAAAGCCGGGGAGCTGTTTTTT. Amino acid sequence: CGVEKAGELFF.

This clonotype was observed once. The chain has TRBV7-8 and TRBJ1-2; 7 nucleotides align to TRBD1. CDR1 and CDR2 from the germline V gene are SGHVS and FQNEAQ. V shed 1 base, J shed 0 bases, and the junction held 8 bases outside the gene matches. The CDR3 runs to 17 residues. The CDR3 DNA follows: TGTGCCAGCAGCTTAGAGCCTAGCGGACAGGCTAACTATGGCTACACCTTC. Translating gives CASSLEPSGQANYGYTF.

This clonotype showed up just a few times. A read error is possible here, since a much larger clone lies one base away. V is TRBV9 and J is TRBJ2-2; TRBD1 or TRBD2 may be the D gene (5 bases each). V lost 6 bases to trimming and J lost 0 bases, with 6 bases between them. The CDR3 is made up of 13 amino acids. Germline CDR1 and CDR2: SGDLS and YYNGEE. CDR3 nucleotide sequence: TGTGCCAGCATGGGGGCGAACACCGGGGAGCTGTTTTTT. This codes for CASMGANTGELFF. Together with reference TRBV9 and TRBJ2-2, the CDR3 gives the full variable domain: DSGVTQTPKHLITATGQRVTLRCSPRSGDLSVYWYQQSLDQGLQFLIQYYNGEERAKGNILERFSAQQFPDLHSELNLSSLELGDSALYFCASMGANTGELFFGEGSRLTVL.

The chain recombines TRBV7-2 with TRBJ1-1; D gene ambiguous. V lost 4 bases, J lost 3 bases, and 9 bases lay in between. This CDR3 spans 13 amino acids. Germline V gives CDR1 SGHTA, CDR2 FQGNSA. The CDR3 nucleotides are TGTGCCAGCAGCTCAGTCGCGGACACTGAAGCTTTCTTT. This codes for CASSSVADTEAFF.